The TCR beta chain described here comes from a study of cytomegalovirus exposure and HLA in healthy donors. The PCR contained 60 Vbeta and 13 Jbeta primers. Sequencing used immunoSEQ multiplex PCR; TCRdb keeps in-frame clones, though not all of them. The sample has under 200,000 clones, approximately 80% seen once; the top ten hold 2% to 2.5%. CDR1 and CDR2 from the germline V gene are SGHNT and YYREEE (reference sequence). V lost 4 bases and J 8 bases, leaving 16 bases between the germline ends. The CDR3 extends over 14 amino acids. The V and J genes are TRBV5-4 and TRBJ2-1; maybe TRBD2 (7 bases). Specimen: PBMCs. The TCR sequence derives from a man in his sixties in good health and CMV-seronegative. The CDR3 region has the DNA TGTGCCAGCAGCCGGGGGGCGGGAGCACATGAGCAGTTCTTC. Translating gives CASSRGAGAHEQFF.